This note documents a single T cell receptor (beta chain) sequence. Its target is not known. The germline gives CDR1 MGHRA, CDR2 YSYEKL. J gave up 6 bases and V 1 base, and 8 bases lay outside the gene matches. The CDR3 spans 16 residues. The entry originates in a study of blood T cells in healthy people across ages. Points from the study as a whole: A conclusive naive versus antigen-experienced comparison was prevented by the unsorted PBMCs. Roughly linear age-related decline in beta diversity appeared, significant by age around 40.

Aged about 6 to 100, donors were systemically healthy Caucasians from Russia. It was with a sample-barcoded 5' primer and a J-beta primer mix that a second PCR of roughly 7 to 12 cycles was run. A template-switch adaptor with 12 random nucleotides tagged each cDNA molecule. TCRdb independently ran MiXCR on the 5' RACE reads; one entry per CDR3 protein. The sample carries some 1.6 million distinct CDR3 sequences, roughly 32% recorded once. This TCR came from a woman aged 25-40 years in good health. This chain connects TRBV4-1 to TRBJ2-1, with 8 bases lining up with TRBD1. Sequences were obtained from blood. This chain's CDR3 is CASSQGNRGYGNEQFF. The DNA of the CDR3 is TGCGCCAGCAGCCAAGGTAACAGGGGGTACGGCAATGAGCAGTTCTTC.